The sequence of this T cell receptor (beta chain) was determined in a study of T cell repertoires in cytomegalovirus infection. For the study at large: It was the public TCR beta signatures that indicated both CMV infection and matching HLA type.

Each CDR3 protein is one row after TCRdb ran MiXCR on the reads. The repertoire holds about 100,000 distinct CDR3 sequences, with 35% to 50% as singletons. Trimming shortened V by 6 bases and J by 3 bases, and 5 bases separated the two germline ends. The germline V gene has CDR1 KGHDR and CDR2 SFDVKD. CDR3 length: 12 amino acids. In regard to this clonotype: Its antigen remains unknown.

General study findings and limits: Clonotypes of TCR beta that were HLA-C-restricted and CMV-specific dominated the ex vivo response.

This TCR came from a human donor in good health (CMV status not recorded). Some clones in this sample may be carry-over from other donors' samples. This chain connects TRBV24-1 to TRBJ1-3; no clear D gene. This material consisted of CD8+ T cells from cultured PBMCs, taken from culture after CMV antigen stimulation. The CDR3 protein is CATSTYGNTIYF. In DNA, the CDR3 is TGTGCCACCAGTACCTATGGAAACACCATATATTTT.